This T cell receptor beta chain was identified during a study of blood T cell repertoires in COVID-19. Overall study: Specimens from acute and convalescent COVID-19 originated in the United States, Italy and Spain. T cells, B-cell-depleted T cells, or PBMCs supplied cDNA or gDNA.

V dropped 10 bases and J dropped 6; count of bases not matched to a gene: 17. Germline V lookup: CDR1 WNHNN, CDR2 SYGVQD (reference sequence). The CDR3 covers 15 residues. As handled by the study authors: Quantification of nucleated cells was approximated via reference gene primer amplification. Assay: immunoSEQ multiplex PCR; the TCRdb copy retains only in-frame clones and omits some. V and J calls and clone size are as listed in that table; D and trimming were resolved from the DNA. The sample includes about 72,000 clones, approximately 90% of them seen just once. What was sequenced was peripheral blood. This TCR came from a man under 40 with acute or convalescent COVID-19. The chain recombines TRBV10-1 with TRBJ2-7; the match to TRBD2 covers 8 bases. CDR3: CATSTGGLRASEQYF. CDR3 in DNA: TGCGCCACCAGCACGGGAGGGCTACGGGCATCCGAGCAGTACTTC.